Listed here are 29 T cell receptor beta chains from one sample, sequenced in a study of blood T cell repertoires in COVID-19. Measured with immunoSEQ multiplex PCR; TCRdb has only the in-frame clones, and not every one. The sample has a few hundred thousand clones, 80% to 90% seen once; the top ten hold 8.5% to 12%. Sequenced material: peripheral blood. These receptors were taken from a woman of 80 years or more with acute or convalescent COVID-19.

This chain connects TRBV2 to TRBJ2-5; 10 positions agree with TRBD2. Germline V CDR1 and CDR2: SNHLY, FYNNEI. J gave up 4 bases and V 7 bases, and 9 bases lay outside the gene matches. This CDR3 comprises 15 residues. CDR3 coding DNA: TGTGCCAGCAACCTCGAGCGGGGGGGCGGAGAGACCCAGTACTTC. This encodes CASNLERGGGETQYF.

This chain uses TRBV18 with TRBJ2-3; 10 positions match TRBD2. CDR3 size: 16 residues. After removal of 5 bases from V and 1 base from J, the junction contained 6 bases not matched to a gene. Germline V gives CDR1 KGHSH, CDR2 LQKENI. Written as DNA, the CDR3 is TGTGCCAGCTCAAAAATAGCGGGGGGCCGCACAGATACGCAGTATTTT. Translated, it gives CASSKIAGGRTDTQYF.

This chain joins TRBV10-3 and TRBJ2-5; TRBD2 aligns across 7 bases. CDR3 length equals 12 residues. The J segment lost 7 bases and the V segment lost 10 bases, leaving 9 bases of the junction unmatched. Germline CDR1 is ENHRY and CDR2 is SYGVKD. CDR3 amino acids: CATSTSRGTQYF. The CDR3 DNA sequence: TGTGCCACCTCGACTAGCCGGGGGACCCAGTACTTC.

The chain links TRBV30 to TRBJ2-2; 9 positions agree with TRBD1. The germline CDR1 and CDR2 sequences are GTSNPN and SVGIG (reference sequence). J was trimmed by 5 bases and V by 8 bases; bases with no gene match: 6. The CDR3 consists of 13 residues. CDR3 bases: TGTGCCGGGGGACAGGGAGGTACCGGGGAGCTGTTTTTT. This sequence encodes CAGGQGGTGELFF.

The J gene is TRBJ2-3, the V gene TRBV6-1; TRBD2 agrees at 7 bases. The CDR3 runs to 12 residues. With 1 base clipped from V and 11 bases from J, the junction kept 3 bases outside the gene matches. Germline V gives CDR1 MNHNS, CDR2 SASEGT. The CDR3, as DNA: TGTGCCAGCAGTGAAGGTCCGGGGGGGCAGTATTTT. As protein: CASSEGPGGQYF.

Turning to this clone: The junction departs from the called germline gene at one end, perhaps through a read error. In DNA form, the CDR3 reads TGTGCTAGCAGCAGGGCAGGGTCCGGGGAGCTGTTTTTT. Its protein product is CASSRAGSGELFF. The J gene is TRBJ2-2, the V gene TRBV7-7; maybe TRBD1 (5 bases). Germline CDR1 and CDR2: SSHAT and FNYEAQ (reference sequence). This CDR3 has 13 amino acids. Combining the CDR3 with reference TRBV7-7 and TRBJ2-2 gives the whole variable domain GAGVSQSPRYKVTKRGQDVTLRCDPISSHATLYWYQQALGQGPEFLTYFNYEAQPDKSGLPSDRFSAERPEGSISTLTIQRTEQRDSAMYRCASSRAGSGELFFGEGSRLTVL.

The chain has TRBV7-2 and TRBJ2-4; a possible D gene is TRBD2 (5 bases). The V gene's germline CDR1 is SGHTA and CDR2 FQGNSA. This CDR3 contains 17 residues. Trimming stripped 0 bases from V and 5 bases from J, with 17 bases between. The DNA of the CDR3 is TGTGCCAGCAGCTTAGCGCGGTGGGGAGCGACTGAAAACATTCAGTACTTC. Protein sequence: CASSLARWGATENIQYF.

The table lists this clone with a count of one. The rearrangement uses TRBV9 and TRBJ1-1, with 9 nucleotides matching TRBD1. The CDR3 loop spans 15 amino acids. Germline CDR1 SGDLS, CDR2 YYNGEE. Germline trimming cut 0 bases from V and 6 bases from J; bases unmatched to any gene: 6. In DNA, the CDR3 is TGTGCCAGCAGCGTAGCGTCACAGGGGGCCGCTGAAGCTTTCTTT. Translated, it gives CASSVASQGAAEAFF.

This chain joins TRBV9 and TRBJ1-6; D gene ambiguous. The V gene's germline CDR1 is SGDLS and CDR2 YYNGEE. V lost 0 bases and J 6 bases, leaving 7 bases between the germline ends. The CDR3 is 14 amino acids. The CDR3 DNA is TGTGCCAGCAGCGTAGCGGGGTCTAATTCACCCCTCCACTTT. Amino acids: CASSVAGSNSPLHF. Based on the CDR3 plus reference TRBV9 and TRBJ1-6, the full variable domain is DSGVTQTPKHLITATGQRVTLRCSPRSGDLSVYWYQQSLDQGLQFLIQYYNGEERAKGNILERFSAQQFPDLHSELNLSSLELGDSALYFCASSVAGSNSPLHFGNGTRLTVT.

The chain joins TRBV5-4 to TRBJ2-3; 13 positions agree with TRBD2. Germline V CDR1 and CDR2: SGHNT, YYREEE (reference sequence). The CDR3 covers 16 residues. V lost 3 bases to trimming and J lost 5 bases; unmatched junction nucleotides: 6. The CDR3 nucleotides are TGTGCCAGCAGCTCCGGACTAGCGGGAGTTGGAGATACGCAGTATTTT. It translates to CASSSGLAGVGDTQYF.

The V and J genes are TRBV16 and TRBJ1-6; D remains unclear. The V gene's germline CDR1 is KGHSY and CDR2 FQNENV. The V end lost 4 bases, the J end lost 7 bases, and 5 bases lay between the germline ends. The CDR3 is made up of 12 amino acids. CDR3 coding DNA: TGTGCCAGCAGCCCGGGGAATTCACCCCTCCACTTT. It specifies CASSPGNSPLHF.

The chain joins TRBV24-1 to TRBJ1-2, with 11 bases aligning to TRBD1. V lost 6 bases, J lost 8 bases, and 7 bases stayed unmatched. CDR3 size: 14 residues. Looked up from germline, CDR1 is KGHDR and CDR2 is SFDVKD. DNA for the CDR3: TGTGCCACCAGTCATCCGGGACAGGGGGAAGGCTACACCTTC. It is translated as CATSHPGQGEGYTF.

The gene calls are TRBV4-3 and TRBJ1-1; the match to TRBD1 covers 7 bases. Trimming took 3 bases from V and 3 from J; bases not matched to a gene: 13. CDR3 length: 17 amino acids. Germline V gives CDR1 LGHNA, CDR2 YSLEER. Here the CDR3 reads CASSHPWTGPTDTEAFF. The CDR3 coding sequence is TGCGCCAGCAGCCATCCCTGGACAGGACCCACAGACACTGAAGCTTTCTTT.

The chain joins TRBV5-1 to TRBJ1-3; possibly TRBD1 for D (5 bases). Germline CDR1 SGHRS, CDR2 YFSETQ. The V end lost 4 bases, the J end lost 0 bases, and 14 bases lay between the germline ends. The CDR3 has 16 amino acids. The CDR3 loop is CASSHGAGNSGNTIYF. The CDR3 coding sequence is TGCGCCAGCAGCCATGGGGCAGGGAACTCTGGAAACACCATATATTTT.

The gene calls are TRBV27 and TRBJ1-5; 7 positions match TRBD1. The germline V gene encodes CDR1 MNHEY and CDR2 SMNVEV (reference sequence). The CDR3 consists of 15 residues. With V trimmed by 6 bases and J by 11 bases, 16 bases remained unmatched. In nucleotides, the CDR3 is TGTGCCAGCAGGCGAAACCCGGGGGCCCAGGGGGCCCAGCATTTT. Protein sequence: CASRRNPGAQGAQHF.

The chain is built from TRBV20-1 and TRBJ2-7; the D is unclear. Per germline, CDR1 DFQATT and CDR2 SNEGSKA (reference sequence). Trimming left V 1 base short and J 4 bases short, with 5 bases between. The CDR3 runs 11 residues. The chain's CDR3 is CSARGAYEQYF. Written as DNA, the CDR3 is TGCAGTGCTAGAGGAGCTTACGAGCAGTACTTC.

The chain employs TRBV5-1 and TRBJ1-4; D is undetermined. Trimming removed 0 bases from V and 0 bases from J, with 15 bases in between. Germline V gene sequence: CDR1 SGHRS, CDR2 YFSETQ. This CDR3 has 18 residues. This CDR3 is CASSLDRGPGATNEKLFF. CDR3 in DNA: TGCGCCAGCAGCTTGGACAGAGGGCCTGGGGCAACTAATGAAAAACTGTTTTTT.

The chain's CDR3 is CASSLWGGGYNQPQHF. In DNA, the CDR3 is TGTGCCAGCAGTCTATGGGGAGGGGGATACAATCAGCCCCAGCATTTT. The rearrangement uses TRBV27 and TRBJ1-5; possibly TRBD1 for D (6 bases). Germline-derived CDR1 and CDR2 are MNHEY and SMNVEV (reference sequence). V dropped 5 bases and J dropped 3 bases, with 17 bases sitting between them. The CDR3 is 16 amino acids.

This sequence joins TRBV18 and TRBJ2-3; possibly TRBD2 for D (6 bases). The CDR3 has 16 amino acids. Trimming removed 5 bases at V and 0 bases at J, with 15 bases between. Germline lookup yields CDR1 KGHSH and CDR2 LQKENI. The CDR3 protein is CASSSWRETSTDTQYF. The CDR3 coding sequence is TGTGCCAGCTCATCCTGGAGGGAGACTAGCACAGATACGCAGTATTTT.

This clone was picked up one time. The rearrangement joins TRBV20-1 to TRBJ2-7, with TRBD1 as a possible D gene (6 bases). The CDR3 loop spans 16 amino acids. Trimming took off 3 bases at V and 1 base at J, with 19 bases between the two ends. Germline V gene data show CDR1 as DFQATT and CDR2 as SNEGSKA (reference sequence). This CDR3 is CSASKPLLGQSYEQYF. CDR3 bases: TGCAGTGCTAGTAAACCCCTCCTCGGACAGTCCTACGAGCAGTACTTC.

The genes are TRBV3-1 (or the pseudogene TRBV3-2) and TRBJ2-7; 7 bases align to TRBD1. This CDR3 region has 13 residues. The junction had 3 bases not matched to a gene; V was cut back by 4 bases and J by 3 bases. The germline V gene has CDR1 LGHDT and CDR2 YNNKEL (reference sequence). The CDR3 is CASSPGTVYEQYF. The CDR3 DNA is TGTGCCAGCAGCCCGGGGACAGTCTACGAGCAGTACTTC.

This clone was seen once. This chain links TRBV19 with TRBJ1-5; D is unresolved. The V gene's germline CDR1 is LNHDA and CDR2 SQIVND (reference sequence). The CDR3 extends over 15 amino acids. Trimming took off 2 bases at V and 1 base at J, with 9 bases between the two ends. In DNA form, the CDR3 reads TGTGCCAGTAGTATAAATTGGGCCAGCAATCAGCCCCAGCATTTT. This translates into CASSINWASNQPQHF.

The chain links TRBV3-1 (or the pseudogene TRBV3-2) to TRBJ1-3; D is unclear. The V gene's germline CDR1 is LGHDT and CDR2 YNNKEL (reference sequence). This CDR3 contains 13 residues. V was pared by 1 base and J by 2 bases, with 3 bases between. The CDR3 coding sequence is TGTGCCAGCAGCCAAGGGCCTGGAAACACCATATATTTT. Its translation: CASSQGPGNTIYF.

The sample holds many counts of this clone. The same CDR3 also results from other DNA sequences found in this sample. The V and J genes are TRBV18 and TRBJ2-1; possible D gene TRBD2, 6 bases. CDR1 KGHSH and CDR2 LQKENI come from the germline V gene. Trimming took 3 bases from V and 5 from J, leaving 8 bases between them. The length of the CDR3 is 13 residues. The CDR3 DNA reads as TGTGCCAGCTCACCTTTAGCGGACAATGAGCAGTTCTTC. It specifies CASSPLADNEQFF.

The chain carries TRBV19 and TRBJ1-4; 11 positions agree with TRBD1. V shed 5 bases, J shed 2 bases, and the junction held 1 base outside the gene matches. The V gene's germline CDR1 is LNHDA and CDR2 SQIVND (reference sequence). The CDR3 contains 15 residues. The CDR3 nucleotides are TGTGCCAGTAGTGGACAGGGGGCCACTAATGAAAAACTGTTTTTT. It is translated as CASSGQGATNEKLFF.

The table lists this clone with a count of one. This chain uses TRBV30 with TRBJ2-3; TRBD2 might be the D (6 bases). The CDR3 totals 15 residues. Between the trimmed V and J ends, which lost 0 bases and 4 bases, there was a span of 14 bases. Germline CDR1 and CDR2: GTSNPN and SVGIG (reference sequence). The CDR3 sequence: CAWSVSGSGSDTQYF. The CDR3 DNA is TGTGCCTGGAGTGTATCCGGGAGTGGGTCAGATACGCAGTATTTT.

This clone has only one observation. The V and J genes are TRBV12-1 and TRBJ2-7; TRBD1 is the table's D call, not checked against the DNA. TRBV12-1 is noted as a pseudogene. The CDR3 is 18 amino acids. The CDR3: CASSFSGHRGLFPYEQYF. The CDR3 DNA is TGTGCCAGCAGCTTTTCAGGACACAGGGGGCTATTCCCCTACGAGCAGTACTTC.

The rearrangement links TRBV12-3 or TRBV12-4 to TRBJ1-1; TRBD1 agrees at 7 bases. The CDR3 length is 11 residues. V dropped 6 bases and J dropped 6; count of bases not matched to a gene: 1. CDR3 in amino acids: CASSDRAEAFF. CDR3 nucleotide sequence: TGTGCCAGCAGCGACAGGGCTGAAGCTTTCTTT.

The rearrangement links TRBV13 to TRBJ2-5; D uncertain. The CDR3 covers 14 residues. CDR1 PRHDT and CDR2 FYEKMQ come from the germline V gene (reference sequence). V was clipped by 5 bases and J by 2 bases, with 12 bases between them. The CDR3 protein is CASSPRMGQETQYF. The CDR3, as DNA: TGTGCCAGCAGCCCGCGGATGGGTCAAGAGACCCAGTACTTC.